The 21 T cell receptor beta chains given below trace back to one sample, sequenced in a study of immune cell composition in non-small cell lung cancer. Libraries were prepared by immunoSEQ multiplex PCR; TCRdb keeps only in-frame clonotypes and omits some of them. The table has about 6,600 clones, 65% to 85% seen once. Normal lung was sampled as far from the tumour as possible, at least 3 cm. The sample consisted of non-adjacent lung tissue. These TCRs come from a human donor with non-small cell lung cancer.

The V and J genes are TRBV30 and TRBJ2-3; 7 bases are a match to TRBD2. This CDR3 region has 12 residues. Germline V gives CDR1 GTSNPN, CDR2 SVGIG (reference sequence). Trimming cost V 8 bases and J 2 bases; bases outside gene matches: 4. CDR3: CAQAGNTDTQYF. In nucleotides, the CDR3 is TGTGCCCAAGCGGGAAACACAGATACGCAGTATTTT.

This chain connects TRBV7-2 to TRBJ2-7, with TRBD1 as a possible D gene (6 bases). CDR1 and CDR2 from the germline V gene are SGHTA and FQGNSA. The CDR3 loop spans 13 amino acids. Trimming removed 5 bases at V and 2 bases at J, with 10 bases between. CDR3 nucleotides: TGTGCCAGCAGCATAGGGACACCCTACGAGCAGTACTTC. Translation: CASSIGTPYEQYF.

This chain links TRBV7-2 with TRBJ2-2, with a possible D match to TRBD2 (6 bases). This CDR3 contains 16 residues. In germline, CDR1 is SGHTA, CDR2 FQGNSA. V lost 2 bases to trimming and J lost 1 base, with 11 bases between them. The CDR3 region is CASSLQGGVNTGELFF. CDR3 DNA sequence: TGTGCCAGCAGCTTACAGGGCGGGGTGAACACCGGGGAGCTGTTTTTT.

J is TRBJ2-1 and V is TRBV4-3; 13 bases map to TRBD2. V was clipped by 1 base and J by 9 bases; unmatched bases: 3. There are 15 residues in the CDR3. Germline V CDR1 and CDR2: LGHNA, YSLEER. CDR3 DNA sequence: TGCGCCAGCAGCCAAGGTGGACTAGCGGGAGTTGAGCAGTTCTTC. This encodes CASSQGGLAGVEQFF.

This sequence joins TRBV2 and TRBJ2-7; possibly TRBD2 for D (5 bases). V was trimmed by 6 bases and J by 5 bases, leaving 17 bases between them. The CDR3 totals 14 residues. The germline V gene has CDR1 SNHLY and CDR2 FYNNEI. This CDR3 reads CASRDSLGMDEQYF. CDR3 nucleotides: TGTGCCAGCAGGGACTCCTTAGGGATGGACGAGCAGTACTTC.

The chain joins TRBV4-3 to TRBJ2-1; TRBD2 agrees at 11 bases. Per the germline V gene, CDR1 is LGHNA and CDR2 is YSLEER. Trimming cost V 0 bases and J 4 bases; bases outside gene matches: 2. The length of the CDR3 is 16 residues. CDR3: CASSQEPSGGYNEQFF. For the CDR3, the DNA is TGCGCCAGCAGCCAAGAGCCTAGCGGGGGGTACAATGAGCAGTTCTTC.

The V call is TRBV29-1, the J call TRBJ2-1; 10 positions match TRBD2. CDR1 SQVTM and CDR2 ANQGSEA come from the germline V gene. The CDR3 extends over 14 amino acids. The V and J ends lost 6 bases and 4 bases, in that order; junction bases with no gene match: 6. CDR3: CSVRWTSGYNEQFF. The CDR3 DNA is TGCAGCGTAAGGTGGACTAGCGGTTACAATGAGCAGTTCTTC.

In nucleotides, the CDR3 is TGTGCCAGCAGTGAATTTGTTGGCAGTTCGCAGTACTTC. Translating it yields CASSEFVGSSQYF. This chain links TRBV25-1 with TRBJ2-4; D remains unclear. Trimming took off 1 base at V and 13 bases at J, with 14 bases between the two ends. CDR3 length equals 13 residues. Germline V gives CDR1 MGHDK, CDR2 SYGVNS.

This clone has just a few counts. The chain links TRBV28 to TRBJ1-5; TRBD1 might be the D (6 bases). The V gene lost 6 bases and the J gene lost 6 bases, with 9 bases spanning the gap. This CDR3 comprises 12 residues. Looked up from germline, CDR1 is MDHEN and CDR2 is SYDVKM. The CDR3 nucleotides read TGTGCCAGCAGACTAGGGGGTCAGCCCCAGCATTTT. Its translation: CASRLGGQPQHF.

This chain uses TRBV5-4 with TRBJ1-2, with D possibly matching TRBD1 (5 bases). Germline-derived CDR1 and CDR2 are SGHNT and YYREEE (reference sequence). V was clipped by 6 bases and J by 4 bases, with 19 bases between them. CDR3 size: 15 residues. In DNA form, the CDR3 reads TGTGCCAGCACCCTGACAGAATCTGCCCGCTATGGCTACACCTTC. Its translation is CASTLTESARYGYTF.

J is TRBJ2-3 and V is TRBV6-6; 8 bases are shared with TRBD2. This CDR3 contains 14 residues. Per the germline V gene, CDR1 is MNHNY and CDR2 is SVGAGI (reference sequence). After removal of 5 bases from V and 3 bases from J, the junction contained 4 bases not matched to a gene. CDR3 protein: CASSSGSNTDTQYF. The DNA for the CDR3 is TGTGCCAGCAGTAGCGGGAGTAATACAGATACGCAGTATTTT.

This sequence joins TRBV28 and TRBJ1-3; TRBD1 might be the D (6 bases). The length of the CDR3 is 19 residues. Germline V gives CDR1 MDHEN, CDR2 SYDVKM. V lost 3 bases and J lost 0, with 21 bases in between. The CDR3 sequence is CASSFQMVTGRHSGNTIYF. CDR3 coding DNA: TGTGCCAGCAGTTTCCAGATGGTCACAGGGCGCCACTCTGGAAACACCATATATTTT.

The chain recombines TRBV7-9 with TRBJ1-4; no reliable D call. The CDR3 runs to 12 residues. Per germline, CDR1 SEHNR and CDR2 FQNEAQ (reference sequence). Trimming left V 2 bases short and J 10 bases short, with 8 bases between. The CDR3 loop reads CASSLSSGKLFF. The DNA of the CDR3 is TGTGCCAGCAGCTTAAGCTCTGGAAAACTGTTTTTT.

The V gene is TRBV6-5, the J gene TRBJ1-5, with 7 bases lining up with TRBD1. Trimming removed 6 bases from V and 7 bases from J; junction bases left unmatched: 9. CDR1 and CDR2 (germline): MNHEY, SVGAGI. The CDR3 extends over 14 amino acids. This chain's CDR3 is CASRPTGEFQPQHF. CDR3 nucleotides: TGTGCCAGCAGACCCACAGGGGAGTTCCAGCCCCAGCATTTT.

This sequence joins TRBV6-5 and TRBJ1-5; no definite D call. CDR1 MNHEY and CDR2 SVGAGI come from the germline V gene. With 4 bases removed from V and 7 bases from J, the gap between germline ends came to 14 bases. The CDR3 consists of 14 residues. As DNA, the CDR3 is TGTGCCAGCAGTTCCCGGGTTCCTGGACAGCCCCAGCATTTT. Translated, it gives CASSSRVPGQPQHF.

This clone has only a few counts. V usage is TRBV5-1 and J usage is TRBJ1-1; the match to TRBD1 covers 9 bases. This CDR3 has 16 residues. Germline trimming cut 5 bases from V and 0 bases from J; bases unmatched to any gene: 8. Germline V gene data show CDR1 as SGHRS and CDR2 as YFSETQ. For the CDR3, the DNA is TGCGCCAGCAGATCCGGACAGGGGACTTTGAACACTGAAGCTTTCTTT. This gives the protein CASRSGQGTLNTEAFF.

The chain recombines TRBV7-2 with TRBJ2-3, with TRBD1 identical over 7 bases. The CDR3 sequence is 14 residues long. The trim removed 1 base at V and 3 bases at J, leaving 1 base unmatched. Germline CDR1 and CDR2: SGHTA and FQGNSA. CDR3 in amino acids: CASSLGQGTDTQYF. CDR3 sequence (DNA): TGTGCCAGCAGCTTAGGACAGGGAACAGATACGCAGTATTTT.

The chain combines TRBV28 with TRBJ2-7, with 8 bases identical to TRBD1. Germline V CDR1 and CDR2: MDHEN, SYDVKM. Trimming cost V 7 bases and J 3 bases; bases outside gene matches: 2. The CDR3 spans 12 residues. DNA of the CDR3: TGTGCCAGCACCGACAGGGGCTACGAGCAGTACTTC. Translated: CASTDRGYEQYF.

A single count supports this clone. Here the CDR3 DNA reads TGTGCCAGCAGTGAAGCGAGGACAGCCTATGGCTACACCTTC. Protein: CASSEARTAYGYTF. V is TRBV2 and J is TRBJ1-2, with D possibly matching TRBD1 (6 bases). V dropped 0 bases and J dropped 4 bases, with 9 bases sitting between them. The length of the CDR3 is 14 residues. Germline V gene lookup returns CDR1 SNHLY and CDR2 FYNNEI.

The chain employs TRBV19 and TRBJ1-1; possibly TRBD1 for D (6 bases). The CDR3 loop spans 14 amino acids. The V gene's germline CDR1 is LNHDA and CDR2 SQIVND (reference sequence). V lost 6 bases, J lost 3 bases, and 14 bases lay in between. The CDR3, as DNA: TGTGCCAGTAGATTACAGGGCCGGTACACTGAAGCTTTCTTT. Its translation: CASRLQGRYTEAFF.

This sequence joins TRBV10-2 and TRBJ1-6, with D tentatively TRBD1 (5 bases). The CDR3 runs 14 residues. The V and J ends lost 3 bases and 10 bases respectively, with 13 bases between them. Germline loops: CDR1 WSHSY, CDR2 SAAADI. CDR3 DNA: TGCGCCAGCAGTGATGGTCAGGGTGGATCACCCCTCCACTTT. Translated, it gives CASSDGQGGSPLHF.